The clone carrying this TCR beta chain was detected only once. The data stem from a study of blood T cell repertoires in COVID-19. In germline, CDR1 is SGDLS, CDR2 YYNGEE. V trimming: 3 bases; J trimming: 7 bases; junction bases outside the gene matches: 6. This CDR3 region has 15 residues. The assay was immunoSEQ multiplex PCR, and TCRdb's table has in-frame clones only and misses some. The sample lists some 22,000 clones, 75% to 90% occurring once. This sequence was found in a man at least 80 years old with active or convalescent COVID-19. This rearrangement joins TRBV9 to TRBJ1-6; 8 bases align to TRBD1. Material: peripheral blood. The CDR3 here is CASSAETGANSPLHF. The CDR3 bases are TGTGCCAGCAGCGCGGAGACAGGGGCGAATTCACCCCTCCACTTT. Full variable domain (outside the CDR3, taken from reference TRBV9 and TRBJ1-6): DSGVTQTPKHLITATGQRVTLRCSPRSGDLSVYWYQQSLDQGLQFLIQYYNGEERAKGNILERFSAQQFPDLHSELNLSSLELGDSALYFCASSAETGANSPLHFGNGTRLTVT.